Each of the 6 T cell receptor beta chains below was sequenced from the same sample in a study of T cell repertoires in cytomegalovirus infection. MiXCR, run by TCRdb on the reads, gives a single entry per CDR3 protein. The table lists about 310,000 distinct CDR3 sequences, about 17% of them singletons. Sequencing was carried out using PBMCs. These receptors were collected from a human donor in good health (CMV status not recorded). Some clones in this sample may be carry-over from other donors' samples.

This clonotype was detected many times. This chain connects TRBV7-2 to TRBJ2-7; the D gene is possibly TRBD2 (7 bases). There are 14 residues in the CDR3. Germline V CDR1 and CDR2: SGHTA, FQGNSA. The V end was cut by 5 bases, the J end by 3 bases, with 14 bases between. In nucleotides, the CDR3 is TGTGCCAGCAGCGCGGGGGCGGGGGTCTACGAGCAGTACTTC. It is translated as CASSAGAGVYEQYF.

This clonotype appeared many times. V is TRBV12-3 or TRBV12-4 and J is TRBJ2-3; D ambiguous. The CDR3 length is 12 residues. The germline V and J ends were trimmed by 2 bases and 6 bases, with 6 bases remaining between them. The DNA for the CDR3 is TGTGCCAGCAGTTTAAACTCTGATACGCAGTATTTT. Residues: CASSLNSDTQYF.

The sample holds a few counts of this clonotype. The chain uses TRBV12-3 or TRBV12-4 and TRBJ1-5; the D gene is possibly TRBD1 (6 bases). The CDR3 sequence is 14 residues long. V was cut by 3 bases and J by 7 bases, with 13 bases left in between. The CDR3 bases are TGTGCCAGCAGTTTTGGGGGGCTGCGGCAGCCCCAGCATTTT. Protein: CASSFGGLRQPQHF.

This sequence joins TRBV7-2 and TRBJ2-5; maybe TRBD2 (6 bases). The CDR3 is 13 amino acids. V lost 2 bases, J lost 5 bases, and 9 bases lay in between. From germline, CDR1 is SGHTA and CDR2 FQGNSA. The CDR3 region is CASSLRTTETQYF. CDR3 DNA sequence: TGTGCCAGCAGCTTACGGACTACGGAGACCCAGTACTTC. The full variable domain, its missing parts supplied by reference TRBV7-2 and TRBJ2-5, is GAGVSQSPSNKVTEKGKDVELRCDPISGHTALYWYRQSLGQGLEFLIYFQGNSAPDKSGLPSDRFSAERTGGSVSTLTIQRTQQEDSAVYLCASSLRTTETQYFGPGTRLLVL.

This clonotype showed up many times. As DNA, the CDR3 is TGTGCCAGCAGTTTATTCCAGGGACTACTCACAGATACGCAGTATTTT. This translates into CASSLFQGLLTDTQYF. The gene calls are TRBV12-3 or TRBV12-4 and TRBJ2-3; TRBD2 matches 7 bases. The CDR3 length is 16 residues. The trim removed 2 bases at V and 2 bases at J, leaving 7 bases unmatched.

This clonotype was recorded a few times. V and J are TRBV10-3 and TRBJ2-1; TRBD2 is a possible D gene (5 bases). Germline CDR1 ENHRY, CDR2 SYGVKD. This CDR3 spans 16 amino acids. With 2 bases removed from V and 9 bases from J, the gap between germline ends came to 20 bases. The CDR3 DNA follows: TGTGCCATCAGTGAGATTAAAGGGTGGGAGTCTGGTGAGCAGTTCTTC. It yields the protein CAISEIKGWESGEQFF.